This T cell receptor beta chain was documented in a study of Ad26.COV2.S vaccination and SARS-CoV-2 variants. Study in general: Donor was in the COV1001 Ad26.COV2.S trial arm.

Specified treatment: 15 to 20 received Ad26.COV2.S at low or high dose, single or two shots; about 5 received placebo; per-sample allocation not given. Vaccine and placebo recipients were sampled on day 63 after the first injection. A Boston donor was an adult aged 18-55 years. An Ad26 vector expressing Wuhan-strain SARS-CoV-2 spike constituted the vaccine. The method was immunoSEQ multiplex PCR; TCRdb's version includes in-frame clones alone and lacks a portion of them. Of fewer than 500,000 clones in the sample, 90% are singletons; the top ten hold less than 4.5%. The TCR sequence derives from a person between 18 and 65 years old who received the Ad26.COV2.S COVID-19 vaccine or a placebo. The sample consisted of peripheral blood, taken in a trial of Ad26.COV2.S vaccine versus placebo.

In nucleotides, the CDR3 is TGTGCCAGCAGCGTAAGCCGGGACAGGGGGCTTCTGACCTACGAGCAGTACTTC. Its translation is CASSVSRDRGLLTYEQYF. The chain recombines TRBV7-8 with TRBJ2-7, with 12 bases aligning to TRBD1. Germline V gene data show CDR1 as SGHVS and CDR2 as FQNEAQ. V dropped 5 bases and J dropped 2; count of bases not matched to a gene: 13. The CDR3 spans 18 residues.